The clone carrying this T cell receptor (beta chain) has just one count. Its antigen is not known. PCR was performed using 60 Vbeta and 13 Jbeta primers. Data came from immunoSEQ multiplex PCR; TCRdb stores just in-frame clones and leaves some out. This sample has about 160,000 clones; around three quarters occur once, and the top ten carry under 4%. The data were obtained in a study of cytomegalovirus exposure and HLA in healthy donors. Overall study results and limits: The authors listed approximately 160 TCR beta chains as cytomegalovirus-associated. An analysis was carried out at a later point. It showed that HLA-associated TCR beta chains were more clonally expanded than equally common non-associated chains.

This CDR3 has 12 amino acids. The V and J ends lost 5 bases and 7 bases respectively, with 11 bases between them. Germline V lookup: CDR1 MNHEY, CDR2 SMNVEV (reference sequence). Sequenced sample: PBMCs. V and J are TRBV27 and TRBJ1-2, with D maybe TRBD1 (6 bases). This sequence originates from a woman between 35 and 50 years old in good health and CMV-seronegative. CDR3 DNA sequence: TGTGCCAGCAGTACAGGGAGCAGTGGCTACACCTTC. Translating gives CASSTGSSGYTF.